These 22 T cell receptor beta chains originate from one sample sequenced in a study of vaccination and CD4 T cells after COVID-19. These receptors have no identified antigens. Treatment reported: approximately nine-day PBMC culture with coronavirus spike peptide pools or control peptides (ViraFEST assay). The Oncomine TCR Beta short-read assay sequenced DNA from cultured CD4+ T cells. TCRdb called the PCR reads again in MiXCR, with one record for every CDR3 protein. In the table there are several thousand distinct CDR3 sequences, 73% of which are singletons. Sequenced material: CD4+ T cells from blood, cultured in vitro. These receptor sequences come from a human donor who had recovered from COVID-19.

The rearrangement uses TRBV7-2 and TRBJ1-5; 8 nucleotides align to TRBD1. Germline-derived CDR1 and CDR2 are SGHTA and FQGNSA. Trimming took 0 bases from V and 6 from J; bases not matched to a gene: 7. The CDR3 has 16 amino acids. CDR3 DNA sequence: TGTGCCAGCAGCTTAGCGACCGGGACAGGTTTTCAGCCCCAGCATTTT. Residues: CASSLATGTGFQPQHF.

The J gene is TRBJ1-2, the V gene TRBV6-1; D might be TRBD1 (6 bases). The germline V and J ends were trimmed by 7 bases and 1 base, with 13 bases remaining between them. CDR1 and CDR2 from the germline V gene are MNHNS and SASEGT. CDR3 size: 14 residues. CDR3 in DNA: TGTGCCAGCACCGCAGGACAGATTAACTATGGCTACACCTTC. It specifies CASTAGQINYGYTF.

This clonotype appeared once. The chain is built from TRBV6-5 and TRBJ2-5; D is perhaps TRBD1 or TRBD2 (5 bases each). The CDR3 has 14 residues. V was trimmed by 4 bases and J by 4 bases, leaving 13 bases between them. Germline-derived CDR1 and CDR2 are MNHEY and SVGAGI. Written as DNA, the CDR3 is TGTGCCAGCAGTTTAGAGGGGACGTCAGAGACCCAGTACTTC. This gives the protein CASSLEGTSETQYF.

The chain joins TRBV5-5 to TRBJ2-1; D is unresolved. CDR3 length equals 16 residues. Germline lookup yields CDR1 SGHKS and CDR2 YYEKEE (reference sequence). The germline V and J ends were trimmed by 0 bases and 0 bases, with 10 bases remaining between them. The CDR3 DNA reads TGTGCCAGCAGCTTGGCATCTTCTCCCTCCTACAATGAGCAGTTCTTC. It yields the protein CASSLASSPSYNEQFF.

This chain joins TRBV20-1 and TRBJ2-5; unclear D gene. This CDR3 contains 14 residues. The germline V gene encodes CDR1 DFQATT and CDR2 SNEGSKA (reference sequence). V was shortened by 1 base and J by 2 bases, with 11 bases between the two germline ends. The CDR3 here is CSARAPGRQETQYF. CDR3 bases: TGCAGTGCTAGAGCCCCCGGACGGCAAGAGACCCAGTACTTC.

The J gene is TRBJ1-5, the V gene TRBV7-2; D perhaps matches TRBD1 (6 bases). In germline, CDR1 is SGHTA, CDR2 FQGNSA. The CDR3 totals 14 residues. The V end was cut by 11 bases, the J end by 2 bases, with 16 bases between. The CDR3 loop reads CASSYREGNQPQHF. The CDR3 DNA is TGTGCCTCCTCTTACAGGGAAGGCAATCAGCCCCAGCATTTT.

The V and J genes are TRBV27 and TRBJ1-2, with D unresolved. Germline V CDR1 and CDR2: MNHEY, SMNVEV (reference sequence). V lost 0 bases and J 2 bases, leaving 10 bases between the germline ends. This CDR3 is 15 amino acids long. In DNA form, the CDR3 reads TGTGCCAGCAGTTTATCTTACCAAAGGAACTATGGCTACACCTTC. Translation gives CASSLSYQRNYGYTF.

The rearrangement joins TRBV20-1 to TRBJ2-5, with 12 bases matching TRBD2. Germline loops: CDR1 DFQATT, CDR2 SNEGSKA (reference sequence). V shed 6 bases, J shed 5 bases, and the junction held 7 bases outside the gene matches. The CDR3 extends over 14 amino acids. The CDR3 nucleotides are TGCAGTGCAAGGACTAGCGGGACTGGGGAGACCCAGTACTTC. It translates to CSARTSGTGETQYF.

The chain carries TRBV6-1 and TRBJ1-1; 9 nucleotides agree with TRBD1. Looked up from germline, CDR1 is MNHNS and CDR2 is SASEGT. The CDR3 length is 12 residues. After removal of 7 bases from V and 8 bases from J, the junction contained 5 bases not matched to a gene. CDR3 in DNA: TGTGCCAGCAAATCCGGGACAGGGGAAGCTTTCTTT. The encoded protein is CASKSGTGEAFF.

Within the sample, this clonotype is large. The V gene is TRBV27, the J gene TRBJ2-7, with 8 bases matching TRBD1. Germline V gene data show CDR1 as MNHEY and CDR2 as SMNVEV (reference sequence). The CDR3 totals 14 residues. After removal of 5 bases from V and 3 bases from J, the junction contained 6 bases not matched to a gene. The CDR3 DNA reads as TGTGCCAGCAGTCCCGGGACAGGCCTCTACGAGCAGTACTTC. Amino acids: CASSPGTGLYEQYF.

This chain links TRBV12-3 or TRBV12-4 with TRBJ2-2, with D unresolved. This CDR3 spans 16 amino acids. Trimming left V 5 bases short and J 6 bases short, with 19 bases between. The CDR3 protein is CASSPPGPLEPGELFF. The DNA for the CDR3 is TGTGCCAGCAGTCCCCCGGGCCCCCTGGAACCCGGGGAGCTGTTTTTT.

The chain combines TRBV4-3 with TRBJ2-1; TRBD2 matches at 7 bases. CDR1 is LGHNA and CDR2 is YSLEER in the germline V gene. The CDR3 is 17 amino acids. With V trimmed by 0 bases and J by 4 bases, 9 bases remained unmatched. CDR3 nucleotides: TGCGCCAGCAGCCAAGAGTGGGCGGGAGACGAGTACAATGAGCAGTTCTTC. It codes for CASSQEWAGDEYNEQFF.

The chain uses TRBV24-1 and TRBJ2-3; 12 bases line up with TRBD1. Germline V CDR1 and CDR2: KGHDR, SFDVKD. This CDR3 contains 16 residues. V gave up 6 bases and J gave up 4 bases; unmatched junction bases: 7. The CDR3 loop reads CATSYTGTGGADTQYF. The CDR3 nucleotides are TGTGCCACCAGTTATACCGGGACAGGGGGCGCAGATACGCAGTATTTT.

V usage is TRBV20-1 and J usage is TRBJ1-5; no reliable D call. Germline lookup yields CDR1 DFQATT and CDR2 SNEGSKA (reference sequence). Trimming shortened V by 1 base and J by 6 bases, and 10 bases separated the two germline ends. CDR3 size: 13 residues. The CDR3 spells CSARGTSGQPQHF. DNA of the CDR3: TGCAGTGCTAGAGGGACCTCCGGTCAGCCCCAGCATTTT.

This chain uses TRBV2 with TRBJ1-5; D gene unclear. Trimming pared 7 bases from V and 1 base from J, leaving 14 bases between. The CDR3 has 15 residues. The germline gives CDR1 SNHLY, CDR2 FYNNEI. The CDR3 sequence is CASTRTGLSNQPQHF. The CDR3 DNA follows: TGTGCCAGCACCAGGACTGGGTTAAGCAATCAGCCCCAGCATTTT.

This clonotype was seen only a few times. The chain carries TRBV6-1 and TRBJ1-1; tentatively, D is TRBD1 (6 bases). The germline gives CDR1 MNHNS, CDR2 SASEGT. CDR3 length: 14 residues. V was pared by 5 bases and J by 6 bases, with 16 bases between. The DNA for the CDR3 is TGTGCCAGCAGTCAACCAGGGAAGGGGGCTGAAGCTTTCTTT. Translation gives CASSQPGKGAEAFF.

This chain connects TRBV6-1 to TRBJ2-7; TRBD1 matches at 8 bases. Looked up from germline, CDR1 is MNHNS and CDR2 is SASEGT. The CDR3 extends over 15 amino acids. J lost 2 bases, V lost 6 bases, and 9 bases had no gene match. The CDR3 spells CASRSADRAAYEQYF. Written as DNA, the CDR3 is TGTGCCAGCAGGTCCGCGGACAGGGCCGCCTACGAGCAGTACTTC.

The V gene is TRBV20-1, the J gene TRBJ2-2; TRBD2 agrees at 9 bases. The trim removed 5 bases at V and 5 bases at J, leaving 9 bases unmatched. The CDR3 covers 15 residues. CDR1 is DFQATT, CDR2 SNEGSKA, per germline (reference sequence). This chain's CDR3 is CSAPLAGLGTGELFF. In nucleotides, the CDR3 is TGCAGTGCTCCGCTAGCGGGACTCGGGACCGGGGAGCTGTTTTTT.

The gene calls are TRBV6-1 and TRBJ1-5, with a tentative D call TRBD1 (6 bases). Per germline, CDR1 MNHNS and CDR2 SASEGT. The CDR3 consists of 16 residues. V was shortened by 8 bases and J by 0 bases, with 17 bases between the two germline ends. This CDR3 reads CASGPKQGSSNQPQHF. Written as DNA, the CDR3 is TGTGCCAGCGGCCCCAAACAGGGTTCTAGCAATCAGCCCCAGCATTTT.

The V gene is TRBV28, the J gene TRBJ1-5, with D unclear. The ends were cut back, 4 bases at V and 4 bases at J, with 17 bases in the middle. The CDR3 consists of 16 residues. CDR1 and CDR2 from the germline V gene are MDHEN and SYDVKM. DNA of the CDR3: TGTGCCAGCAGTTCCTCTGGGCTCTTTCAAAATCAGCCCCAGCATTTT. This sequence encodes CASSSSGLFQNQPQHF.

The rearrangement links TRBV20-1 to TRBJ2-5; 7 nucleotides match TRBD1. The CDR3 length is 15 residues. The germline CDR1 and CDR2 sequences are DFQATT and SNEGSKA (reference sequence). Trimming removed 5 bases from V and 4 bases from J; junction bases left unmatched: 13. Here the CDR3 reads CSASGTVTGGETQYF. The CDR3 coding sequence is TGCAGTGCTTCCGGGACAGTAACCGGCGGAGAGACCCAGTACTTC.

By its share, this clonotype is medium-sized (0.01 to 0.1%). The CDR3, as DNA: TGTGCCAGCAGCCAAGCCGCCCCAGGCACTGGAAACACCATATATTTT. This sequence encodes CASSQAAPGTGNTIYF. V is TRBV4-2 and J is TRBJ1-3; D is ambiguous. The germline gives CDR1 LGHNA, CDR2 YNFKEQ. CDR3 size: 16 residues. V lost 1 base and J 2 bases, leaving 12 bases between the germline ends.